The 5 T cell receptor beta chains below were found in one sample sequenced in a study of T cells in Graves' hyperthyroidism and ophthalmopathy. Regions amplified from RNA transcripts were the TCR beta CDR3 regions. The study used the HTBI primer set for a first-round RT-PCR of the TCR CDR3. TCRdb re-derived calls from the multiplex PCR reads in MiXCR, one entry per CDR3 protein. The data show 550,000 to 650,000 distinct CDR3 sequences, with about 14% seen just once and about 15% held by the top ten. The specimen was blood. These receptors came from a woman aged 40-49 years with Graves' hyperthyroidism.

This clonotype was picked up many times. This chain joins TRBV28 and TRBJ2-4; D call uncertain. The germline gives CDR1 MDHEN, CDR2 SYDVKM. This CDR3 is built from 16 residues. Trimming left V 3 bases short and J 0 bases short, with 12 bases between. Here the CDR3 DNA reads TGTGCCAGCAGTTTTTCTCGTACCCTAGCCAAAAACATTCAGTACTTC. Amino acids: CASSFSRTLAKNIQYF.

There are many counts of this clonotype. The chain carries TRBV2 and TRBJ1-1, with 8 positions matching TRBD1. V lost 8 bases and J lost 4; bases outside the gene matches: 9. The CDR3 is made up of 14 amino acids. Germline V lookup: CDR1 SNHLY, CDR2 FYNNEI. CDR3 sequence reads: CASGTGTGSTEAFF. The CDR3 nucleotides are TGTGCCAGCGGAACCGGGACAGGTTCCACTGAAGCTTTCTTT.

The J gene is TRBJ1-5, the V gene TRBV19; the match to TRBD1 covers 7 bases. With 6 bases clipped from V and 7 bases from J, the junction kept 6 bases outside the gene matches. This CDR3 spans 13 amino acids. CDR1 is LNHDA and CDR2 is SQIVND in the germline V gene (reference sequence). The CDR3 sequence: CASRDRAGQPQHF. The DNA for the CDR3 is TGTGCCAGTAGAGACAGGGCTGGCCAGCCCCAGCATTTT.

The J gene is TRBJ2-3, the V gene TRBV9; 11 positions agree with TRBD1. Germline CDR1 is SGDLS and CDR2 is YYNGEE. This CDR3 spans 14 amino acids. Trimming removed 4 bases from V and 4 bases from J; junction bases left unmatched: 2. CDR3 sequence (DNA): TGTGCCAGCAGCAGGGACAGGGGGTCAGATACGCAGTATTTT. Its translation: CASSRDRGSDTQYF.

This clonotype was observed at least ten times. J is TRBJ1-5 and V is TRBV28; the D gene is possibly TRBD1 (6 bases). The V end was cut by 2 bases, the J end by 5 bases, with 19 bases between. CDR3 size: 17 residues. The germline V gene encodes CDR1 MDHEN and CDR2 SYDVKM. The chain's CDR3 is CASSLLGRQGLDQPQHF. The CDR3 DNA reads as TGTGCCAGCAGTTTACTTGGGCGCCAGGGGCTCGATCAGCCCCAGCATTTT.